This T cell receptor beta chain was sequenced in a study of T cell changes during pregnancy in multiple sclerosis. Sequencing used immunoSEQ multiplex PCR; TCRdb keeps in-frame clones, though not all of them. The table lists over 55,000 clones, 94% of them singletons. Germline-derived CDR1 and CDR2 are MNHEY and SVGAGI. V dropped 0 bases and J dropped 4; count of bases not matched to a gene: 2. The CDR3 spans 14 residues. Remarks on this clone: Distinct nucleotide sequences in the sample also encode this CDR3.

The clonotype comes from a female donor with multiple sclerosis, enrolled in a pregnancy study. The chain carries TRBV6-5 and TRBJ2-7; the match to TRBD2 covers 8 bases. This material consisted of CD8+ T cells from peripheral blood mononuclear cells, taken in the third trimester of pregnancy. The CDR3 region is CASSYSGGGYEQYF. In nucleotides, the CDR3 is TGTGCCAGCAGTTACTCCGGGGGGGGTTACGAGCAGTACTTC.